This T cell receptor (beta chain) appears in the sequencing data of a study of control samples from healthy donors and cancer patients. This clone came up a few times. Trimming took 0 bases from V and 4 from J; bases not matched to a gene: 7. This CDR3 contains 16 residues. Germline CDR1 is SGHRS and CDR2 is YFSETQ. Measured with immunoSEQ multiplex PCR; TCRdb has only the in-frame clones, and not every one. Of approximately 44,000 clones in the sample, around 70% were seen once. The chain links TRBV5-1 to TRBJ2-3, with 8 nucleotides matching TRBD2. The sequence was collected from a male donor with melanoma. Specimen: formalin-fixed, paraffin-embedded tissue. The CDR3 DNA follows: TGCGCCAGCAGCTTGGGGCTAGCGGGTTTGTCAGATACGCAGTATTTT. Encoded protein: CASSLGLAGLSDTQYF.